One sample yielded the 30 T cell receptor beta chains listed below, sequenced in a study of cytomegalovirus exposure and HLA in healthy donors. With 60 Vbeta and 13 Jbeta primers, the PCR was carried out. The data were produced by immunoSEQ multiplex PCR, yet TCRdb's version contains in-frame clones alone and is incomplete. The sample lists 150,000 to 160,000 clones, roughly 70% occurring once. Sequenced: PBMCs. These receptors originate from a young man in good health and CMV-seronegative.

The genes are TRBV7-2 and TRBJ1-2; the match to TRBD1 covers 7 bases. Germline CDR1 is SGHTA and CDR2 is FQGNSA. This CDR3 has 16 amino acids. V shed 0 bases and J 5 bases; nucleotides not matched to a gene: 9. This CDR3 reads CASSLAPATGSYGYTF. As DNA, the CDR3 is TGTGCCAGCAGCTTAGCGCCCGCGACAGGGTCATATGGCTACACCTTC.

The genes are TRBV4-3 and TRBJ2-4; 7 bases are shared with TRBD1. The CDR3 is 14 amino acids. Germline CDR1 LGHNA, CDR2 YSLEER. The trim removed 2 bases at V and 6 bases at J, leaving 4 bases unmatched. Written as DNA, the CDR3 is TGCGCCAGCAGCCAACAAAGACAGGGAAACATTCAGTACTTC. Protein sequence: CASSQQRQGNIQYF.

The chain uses TRBV13 and TRBJ2-5; a weak D match, TRBD2 (5 bases). Germline CDR1 and CDR2: PRHDT and FYEKMQ (reference sequence). The CDR3 spans 14 residues. Trimming pared 4 bases from V and 3 bases from J, leaving 12 bases between. The CDR3 DNA reads TGTGCCAGCAGCTCACCCCGGGGAGAAGAGACCCAGTACTTC. Protein sequence: CASSSPRGEETQYF.

The chain carries TRBV5-1 and TRBJ2-2; TRBD2 agrees at 8 bases. CDR3 size: 14 residues. Trimming took 2 bases from V and 7 from J; bases not matched to a gene: 4. Germline V gene lookup returns CDR1 SGHRS and CDR2 YFSETQ. CDR3 in DNA: TGCGCCAGCAGCTTAGCGGGGGACGGCGGGGAGCTGTTTTTT. Protein: CASSLAGDGGELFF.

This clone was seen only once. The chain employs TRBV30 and TRBJ2-1; D is possibly TRBD2 (6 bases). CDR1 is GTSNPN and CDR2 is SVGIG in the germline V gene (reference sequence). V was pared by 3 bases and J by 0 bases, with 12 bases between. This CDR3 has 15 residues. CDR3 nucleotide sequence: TGTGCCTGGAGGAAGACTAGTAGCTCCTACAATGAGCAGTTCTTC. Translation: CAWRKTSSSYNEQFF. The variable domain in full, with the rest retrieved from reference TRBV30 and TRBJ2-1, is SQTIHQWPATLVQPVGSPLSLECTVEGTSNPNLYWYRQAAGRGLQLLFYSVGIGQISSEVPQNLSASRPQDRQFILSSKKLLLSDSGFYLCAWRKTSSSYNEQFFGPGTRLTVL.

The chain combines TRBV19 with TRBJ2-5, with TRBD1 as a possible D gene (7 bases). V lost 5 bases and J 2 bases, leaving 12 bases between the germline ends. The germline V gene has CDR1 LNHDA and CDR2 SQIVND (reference sequence). The CDR3 spans 14 residues. The CDR3 DNA follows: TGTGCCAGTAGTCTCGCGGGACAGCAAGAGACCCAGTACTTC. Residues: CASSLAGQQETQYF.

The rearrangement links TRBV19 to TRBJ1-5; D may be TRBD1 (5 bases). The germline CDR1 and CDR2 sequences are LNHDA and SQIVND (reference sequence). The CDR3 spans 13 residues. The V gene lost 6 bases and the J gene lost 9 bases, with 15 bases spanning the gap. The CDR3 region has the DNA TGTGCCAGTAGGGAGGGAGGGACTGGGCCCCAGCATTTT. Translated: CASREGGTGPQHF.

V is TRBV13 and J is TRBJ2-3, with D hard to call. Germline V gene lookup returns CDR1 PRHDT and CDR2 FYEKMQ (reference sequence). This CDR3 contains 14 residues. Trimming stripped 3 bases from V and 5 bases from J, with 12 bases between. This chain's CDR3 is CASSFPGIEDTQYF. As DNA, the CDR3 is TGTGCCAGCAGCTTCCCTGGCATTGAAGATACGCAGTATTTT.

This clone was counted a few times. V gene TRBV5-4 combines with J gene TRBJ2-7; D gene unclear. V was clipped by 2 bases and J by 4 bases, with 16 bases between them. This CDR3 has 15 amino acids. From germline, CDR1 is SGHNT and CDR2 YYREEE (reference sequence). In nucleotides, the CDR3 is TGTGCCAGCAGCTTTACGGTTTCCGGTACGTACGAGCAGTACTTC. This gives the protein CASSFTVSGTYEQYF.

This chain uses TRBV9 with TRBJ1-6; TRBD1 matches 7 bases. The CDR3 sequence is 14 residues long. CDR1 SGDLS and CDR2 YYNGEE come from the germline V gene. Losses at the gene ends were 1 base for V and 10 bases for J; bases not matched to a gene: 5. DNA of the CDR3: TGTGCCAGCAGCGTACAGGGGGTTGGGTCACCCCTCCACTTT. This codes for CASSVQGVGSPLHF.

J is TRBJ2-1 and V is TRBV19; the match to TRBD2 covers 8 bases. Germline assignment: CDR1 LNHDA and CDR2 SQIVND (reference sequence). There are 14 residues in the CDR3. The J segment lost 10 bases and the V segment lost 11 bases, leaving 16 bases of the junction unmatched. In DNA form, the CDR3 reads TGTGCCTCGTACGAGCGGGGGAGGGCAGGGGAGCAGTTCTTC. Translated, it gives CASYERGRAGEQFF.

This clone showed up just a few times. The rearrangement links TRBV18 to TRBJ1-2, with TRBD1 identical over 8 bases. Germline CDR1 KGHSH, CDR2 LQKENI. This CDR3 has 15 amino acids. J was trimmed by 10 bases and V by 0 bases; bases with no gene match: 10. The CDR3 reads CASSPPTIGTGAYTF. Here the CDR3 DNA reads TGTGCCAGCTCACCACCAACCATAGGGACAGGCGCCTACACCTTC.

This clone was seen more than once but under ten times. This rearrangement joins TRBV6-5 to TRBJ2-1, with D maybe TRBD1 (5 bases). The V and J ends lost 0 bases and 6 bases respectively, with 9 bases between them. The CDR3 is 14 amino acids. Per germline, CDR1 MNHEY and CDR2 SVGAGI. The CDR3 region is CASSYSGQLNEQFF. The CDR3, as DNA: TGTGCCAGCAGTTACTCGGGGCAGCTCAATGAGCAGTTCTTC.

The genes are TRBV5-5 and TRBJ2-7; D possibly corresponds to TRBD2 (5 bases). The CDR3 is 15 amino acids. V was cut by 1 base and J by 0 bases, with 11 bases left in between. Germline values: CDR1 SGHKS, CDR2 YYEKEE (reference sequence). The CDR3 nucleotides are TGTGCCAGCAGCTTGTCCCGGACTTACTCCTACGAGCAGTACTTC. Encoded protein: CASSLSRTYSYEQYF.

The chain has TRBV9 and TRBJ2-2, with D perhaps TRBD1 (6 bases). V lost 6 bases and J lost 1, with 13 bases in between. The length of the CDR3 is 15 residues. In germline, CDR1 is SGDLS, CDR2 YYNGEE. As DNA, the CDR3 is TGTGCCAGCACTTCGAAGGGGGTGAACACCGGGGAGCTGTTTTTT. Its translation is CASTSKGVNTGELFF. Full variable domain (rest looked up from reference TRBV9 and TRBJ2-2): DSGVTQTPKHLITATGQRVTLRCSPRSGDLSVYWYQQSLDQGLQFLIQYYNGEERAKGNILERFSAQQFPDLHSELNLSSLELGDSALYFCASTSKGVNTGELFFGEGSRLTVL.

V usage is TRBV19 and J usage is TRBJ1-1; TRBD1 aligns across 8 bases. This CDR3 region has 14 residues. V lost 3 bases to trimming and J lost 4 bases; unmatched junction nucleotides: 4. CDR1 LNHDA and CDR2 SQIVND come from the germline V gene (reference sequence). CDR3 in amino acids: CASSIGQGSTEAFF. The CDR3, as DNA: TGTGCCAGTAGTATCGGACAGGGTAGCACTGAAGCTTTCTTT.

This clone was observed a few times. J is TRBJ2-5 and V is TRBV5-4; D is unclear. This CDR3 contains 11 residues. Germline loops: CDR1 SGHNT, CDR2 YYREEE (reference sequence). V lost 0 bases, J lost 5 bases, and 2 bases lay in between. This CDR3 is CASSLAETQYF. As DNA, the CDR3 is TGTGCCAGCAGCTTGGCGGAGACCCAGTACTTC.

The V gene is TRBV29-1, the J gene TRBJ2-7; D perhaps matches TRBD1 (6 bases). CDR1 is SQVTM, CDR2 ANQGSEA, per germline. The CDR3 consists of 12 residues. Trimming pared 0 bases from V and 3 bases from J, leaving 6 bases between. In DNA, the CDR3 is TGCAGCGTTGAAGAGGACAGCTACGAGCAGTACTTC. Encoded protein: CSVEEDSYEQYF.

This chain uses TRBV10-3 with TRBJ2-5; the D gene is possibly TRBD1 (5 bases). The CDR3 spans 13 residues. Germline CDR1 is ENHRY and CDR2 is SYGVKD. V was shortened by 4 bases and J by 1 base, with 7 bases between the two germline ends. CDR3 DNA sequence: TGTGCCATCAGTGGCAGGGCCCAAGAGACCCAGTACTTC. This sequence encodes CAISGRAQETQYF.

This clone has more than one count but fewer than ten. The chain uses TRBV7-9 and TRBJ2-1; maybe TRBD1 (5 bases). Deletions cut 4 bases from V and 7 bases from J, with 8 bases between. Germline V gene data show CDR1 as SEHNR and CDR2 as FQNEAQ (reference sequence). There are 12 residues in the CDR3. In nucleotides, the CDR3 is TGTGCCAGCAGCTCTCAGGGAAATGAGCAGTTCTTC. This encodes CASSSQGNEQFF.

The chain links TRBV5-1 to TRBJ2-1; TRBD2 might be the D (6 bases). This CDR3 has 13 amino acids. CDR1 is SGHRS and CDR2 is YFSETQ in the germline V gene. Trimming removed 3 bases at V and 5 bases at J, with 9 bases between. CDR3: CASSSTSNNEQFF. The CDR3 DNA follows: TGCGCCAGCAGCTCAACTAGCAACAATGAGCAGTTCTTC. Filled out from reference TRBV5-1 and TRBJ2-1, the complete variable domain reads KAGVTQTPRYLIKTRGQQVTLSCSPISGHRSVSWYQQTPGQGLQFLFEYFSETQRNKGNFPGRFSGRQFSNSRSEMNVSTLELGDSALYLCASSSTSNNEQFFGPGTRLTVL.

This clone was picked up a small number of times. The chain combines TRBV6-4 with TRBJ1-1; D uncertain. The CDR3 loop spans 13 amino acids. CDR1 is MRHNA and CDR2 is SNTAGT in the germline V gene. V lost 4 bases, J lost 2 bases, and 8 bases lay in between. CDR3 in DNA: TGTGCCAGCAGTGTTTCGGTAAACACTGAAGCTTTCTTT. Translating gives CASSVSVNTEAFF.

This clone was picked up a small number of times. This chain connects TRBV5-5 to TRBJ1-1; D gene uncertain. The CDR3 sequence is 14 residues long. Deletions cut 4 bases from V and 1 base from J, with 11 bases between. Looked up from germline, CDR1 is SGHKS and CDR2 is YYEKEE (reference sequence). The CDR3: CASSPLGGNTEAFF. CDR3 coding DNA: TGTGCCAGCAGCCCTCTTGGAGGGAACACTGAAGCTTTCTTT.

The V and J genes are TRBV11-2 and TRBJ2-5; 7 positions match TRBD1. The J call is in doubt because the DNA end fits TRBJ2-7 better. CDR3 length: 15 residues. CDR1 is SGHAT and CDR2 is FQNNGV in the germline V gene. CDR3 residues: CASRNYRDSTYEQYF. CDR3 sequence (DNA): TGTGCCAGCAGAAATTACCGGGACAGCACCTACGAGCAGTACTTC.

The chain has TRBV6-1 and TRBJ1-1, with D maybe TRBD1 (5 bases). Per the germline V gene, CDR1 is MNHNS and CDR2 is SASEGT. V was shortened by 8 bases and J by 5 bases, with 12 bases between the two germline ends. The CDR3 totals 12 residues. The CDR3 sequence is CASFRQLTEAFF. The DNA of the CDR3 is TGTGCCAGCTTTAGACAGTTAACTGAAGCTTTCTTT.

Comment on this clone: This CDR3 is also generated by other DNA sequences in the sample. The chain links TRBV7-9 to TRBJ1-4; TRBD1 aligns across 8 bases. CDR3 length equals 13 residues. V shed 5 bases, J shed 8 bases, and the junction held 4 bases outside the gene matches. The germline CDR1 and CDR2 sequences are SEHNR and FQNEAQ (reference sequence). In DNA form, the CDR3 reads TGTGCCAGCAGCCTCGACAGGGGCGAAAAACTGTTTTTT. Translating gives CASSLDRGEKLFF.

V usage is TRBV7-7 and J usage is TRBJ2-3, with 7 bases lining up with TRBD2. The V segment lost 4 bases and the J segment 7 bases; nucleotides outside the gene matches: 11. The germline V gene has CDR1 SSHAT and CDR2 FNYEAQ (reference sequence). The CDR3 is 15 residues long. The CDR3 DNA follows: TGTGCCAGCAGCTCGTCTAGCGGCCCCGGAAATACGCAGTATTTT. It yields the protein CASSSSSGPGNTQYF.

This clone was detected a few times. The V gene is TRBV29-1, the J gene TRBJ2-1; 7 nucleotides line up with TRBD2. The CDR3 spans 15 residues. V dropped 1 base and J dropped 3; count of bases not matched to a gene: 6. Germline CDR1 is SQVTM and CDR2 is ANQGSEA. CDR3 DNA: TGCAGCGTTGAAGGCTCAGCGGGGTTCTACAATGAGCAGTTCTTC. This codes for CSVEGSAGFYNEQFF.

The chain recombines TRBV28 with TRBJ2-7, with D maybe TRBD2 (6 bases). This CDR3 is built from 15 residues. The ends were cut back, 2 bases at V and 3 bases at J, with 14 bases in the middle. The germline CDR1 and CDR2 sequences are MDHEN and SYDVKM. The CDR3 nucleotides are TGTGCCAGCAGTTTAGGGTCCGGGGGACTCTACGAGCAGTACTTC. It encodes CASSLGSGGLYEQYF. The entire variable domain, with the rest obtained from reference TRBV28 and TRBJ2-7, is as follows: DVKVTQSSRYLVKRTGEKVFLECVQDMDHENMFWYRQDPGLGLRLIYFSYDVKMKEKGDIPEGYSVSREKKERFSLILESASTNQTSMYLCASSLGSGGLYEQYFGPGTRLTVT.

The rearrangement joins TRBV7-2 to TRBJ2-1, with a possible D match to TRBD2 (7 bases). CDR1 and CDR2 from the germline V gene are SGHTA and FQGNSA. With 3 bases removed from V and 3 bases from J, the gap between germline ends came to 15 bases. This CDR3 contains 16 residues. The DNA of the CDR3 is TGTGCCAGCAGCTTTCATCCGGGGGGCAACTACAATGAGCAGTTCTTC. It is translated as CASSFHPGGNYNEQFF. Based on the CDR3 plus reference TRBV7-2 and TRBJ2-1, the full variable domain is GAGVSQSPSNKVTEKGKDVELRCDPISGHTALYWYRQSLGQGLEFLIYFQGNSAPDKSGLPSDRFSAERTGGSVSTLTIQRTQQEDSAVYLCASSFHPGGNYNEQFFGPGTRLTVL.